This is a list of T cell receptor beta chains from one sample in a study of vaccination effects on CD4 cells after COVID-19. These TCRs' antigens remain unknown. Assay: immunoSEQ multiplex PCR; the TCRdb copy retains only in-frame clones and omits some. The sample contains 25,000 or so clones, less than 75% of which appear only once. The sample was CD4+ T cells from PBMCs cultured with SARS-CoV-2 spike peptides, taken after COVID-19 vaccination. The receptors stem from a human donor who received a COVID-19 vaccine. CDR3s include the opening cysteine and the closing phenylalanine or tryptophan. D genes are given only for firm matches. The size of a clone is reported for some rows only, either as once, few or many, or as a class for expanded clones.

v_gene	abundance	len	d_gene	j_gene	CDR3aa	CDR3nt
TRBV19	NA	15	NA	TRBJ2-2	CASSIGQGNTGELFF	TGTGCCAGTAGTATCGGGCAGGGAAACACCGGGGAGCTGTTTTTT
TRBV5-4	NA	15	NA	TRBJ1-1	CASSQSSGGDTEAFF	TGTGCCAGCAGTCAGTCAAGCGGGGGAGACACTGAAGCTTTCTTT
TRBV7-2	once	17	TRBD2	TRBJ2-1	CASSSSGTSGRAREQFF	TGTGCCAGCAGCTCTTCCGGGACTAGCGGGAGGGCCCGGGAGCAGTTCTTC
TRBV6-5	NA	11	NA	TRBJ1-2	CASRSNYGYTF	TGTGCCAGCAGATCTAACTATGGCTACACCTTC
TRBV19	NA	14	TRBD2	TRBJ2-7	CASSRTSGTYEQYF	TGTGCCAGTAGTCGGACTAGCGGGACCTACGAGCAGTACTTC
TRBV10-2	NA	14	NA	TRBJ1-5	CASSAGMLRQPQHF	TGCGCCAGCAGTGCGGGGATGTTGCGACAGCCCCAGCATTTT
TRBV6-5	NA	14	TRBD1	TRBJ1-2	CASRGDRYVYGYTF	TGTGCCAGCAGGGGGGACAGATACGTCTATGGCTACACCTTC
TRBV7-8	NA	12	TRBD1	TRBJ1-2	CATRGQDYGYTF	TGTGCCACCCGGGGACAGGATTATGGCTACACCTTC
TRBV6-2/TRBV6-3	NA	13	NA	TRBJ1-3	CASGPASRDTIYF	TGTGCCAGCGGCCCAGCCTCAAGGGACACCATATATTTT
TRBV5-5	NA	10	NA	TRBJ2-7	CASSSYEQYF	TGTGCCAGCAGCTCCTACGAGCAGTACTTC
TRBV6-1	NA	18	NA	TRBJ2-2	CASSGPMGVRRNTGELFF	TGTGCCAGCAGTGGTCCCATGGGGGTCCGCCGGAACACCGGGGAGCTGTTTTTT
TRBV18	few	16	TRBD1	TRBJ1-1	CASSPLGQGGNTEAFF	TGTGCCAGCTCACCATTAGGTCAGGGGGGAAACACTGAAGCTTTCTTT
TRBV19	NA	17	TRBD2	TRBJ2-4	CASTRTSGGVAKNIQYF	TGTGCCAGTACCCGGACTAGCGGGGGGGTAGCCAAAAACATTCAGTACTTC
TRBV5-1	few	15	TRBD1	TRBJ1-6	CASTLRQGENSPLHF	TGCGCCAGCACCCTCCGACAGGGGGAGAATTCACCCCTCCACTTT
TRBV9	NA	15	NA	TRBJ2-7	CASSVGQGSAYEQYF	TGTGCCAGCAGCGTAGGGCAGGGGTCAGCCTACGAGCAGTACTTC
TRBV18	NA	14	TRBD1	TRBJ1-2	CASSPYRDRGGYTF	TGTGCCAGCTCACCCTACCGGGACAGGGGTGGCTACACCTTC
TRBV16	NA	14	NA	TRBJ1-2	CASSLRTASGPNLF	TGTGCCAGCAGCCTCAGGACGGCGTCGGGCCCTAACCTTTTC
TRBV2	NA	15	NA	TRBJ1-1	CASSDWGLTNTEAFF	TGTGCCAGCAGTGATTGGGGATTGACGAACACTGAAGCTTTCTTT
TRBV29-1	NA	13	NA	TRBJ2-1	CSVGQGRFNEQFF	TGCAGCGTTGGCCAGGGAAGGTTCAATGAGCAGTTCTTC
TRBV5-1	once	16	NA	TRBJ1-3	CASSLVSAGSGNTIYF	TGCGCCAGCAGCTTGGTTTCCGCCGGGTCAGGAAACACCATATATTTT
TRBV6-5	NA	14	NA	TRBJ2-5	CASSYSGIQETQYF	TGTGCCAGCAGTTACTCCGGAATACAAGAGACCCAGTACTTC
TRBV7-9	NA	15	TRBD1	TRBJ1-4	CASSLWTGGDEKLFF	TGTGCCAGCAGCCTGTGGACAGGGGGCGATGAAAAACTGTTTTTT
TRBV2	NA	15	NA	TRBJ1-3	CASKKEAAAGNTIYF	TGTGCCAGCAAGAAAGAAGCGGCCGCTGGAAACACCATATATTTT
TRBV3-1/TRBV3-2	NA	17	TRBD1	TRBJ2-3	CASSQVPGQGRTDTQYF	TGTGCCAGCAGCCAAGTACCGGGACAGGGACGCACAGATACGCAGTATTTT
TRBV6-5	NA	11	NA	TRBJ2-3	CASRGGDTQYF	TGTGCCAGCAGAGGGGGGGATACGCAGTATTTT
TRBV15	NA	13	TRBD1	TRBJ2-4	CATSRGQGNIQYF	TGTGCCACCAGCAGAGGACAGGGAAACATTCAGTACTTC
TRBV3-1/TRBV3-2	NA	13	NA	TRBJ1-2	CASSPSQTGGYTF	TGTGCCAGCAGCCCCTCCCAGACGGGCGGCTACACCTTC
TRBV13	once	12	NA	TRBJ1-1	CASGTLNTEAFF	TGTGCCAGCGGGACATTGAACACTGAAGCTTTCTTT